This record covers a single T cell receptor beta chain. These data come from a study of blood T cell repertoires in COVID-19. Study-wide background: The United States, Italy and Spain supplied acute and convalescent COVID-19 samples.

In the original workflow: Amplification from reference gene primers served as the basis for estimated nucleated cell counts. Clones were sequenced by immunoSEQ multiplex PCR, and TCRdb holds only the in-frame ones, with some missing. V, J and clone size derive from that table, while D and trimming were established from the DNA sequence. The sample shows over 300,000 clones, 70% to 90% of them seen only once. V was pared by 5 bases and J by 6 bases, with 11 bases between. The CDR3 consists of 14 residues. Germline assignment: CDR1 SGHVS and CDR2 FQNEAQ. This receptor was obtained from a human donor in a cohort sampled during active COVID-19. V usage is TRBV7-8 and J usage is TRBJ1-6; TRBD1 is a possible D gene (5 bases). Material: peripheral blood. CDR3 loop: CASSPGRVNSPLHF. The CDR3 nucleotides read TGTGCCAGCAGCCCCGGCAGGGTTAATTCACCCCTCCACTTT.